This paragraph covers one T cell receptor (beta chain) sequence. The sample holds many counts of this clonotype. The specificity of this receptor is unknown. No base-level quality is on record; no much larger clone is a single base apart. A patient counted as having stable Graves' hyperthyroidism if no progression to ophthalmopathy occurred over 18 months of follow-up. Hyperthyroidism patients were newly diagnosed, had a disease duration of under 2 months, and were aged 18 to 65 years. Exclusion was applied to patients with uncontrolled infections, other autoimmune diseases, pregnancy or lactation. Clinical symptoms, serum thyroxine and TRAb, thyroid ultrasound, and orbital computed tomography formed the basis for the diagnoses. PBMCs were separated from 10 ml of fresh peripheral blood using Ficoll-Paque density gradient centrifugation. Trizol reagent was used to extract total RNA, and RNA quality was then checked on an Agilent 2100 Bioanalyzer.

This sample stems from a study of T cells in Graves' hyperthyroidism and ophthalmopathy (dated by TCRdb to about 2019). Broadly, across the study: Peripheral blood was collected at initial diagnosis, before any treatment. Whether ophthalmopathy could be predicted prospectively was tested in an independent validation cohort made up of some 20 hyperthyroidism patients plus 17 patients who later progressed to ophthalmopathy. After blood sampling, hyperthyroidism patients were treated with methimazole at a starting dose of 30 mg daily, and ophthalmopathy patients were treated with high-dose intravenous methylprednisolone. The paper reports TCR Vbeta CDR3 sequencing of about 140 peripheral blood samples: approximately 43 ophthalmopathy, fewer than 80 hyperthyroidism and approximately 17 progressor patients. The 100 or so discovery patients were randomly split 7:3 into training and test sets. TCR V-J signatures able to tell the groups apart were searched for in a discovery cohort of approximately 95 patients, of whom more than 40 had Graves' ophthalmopathy and about 60 had stable Graves' hyperthyroidism. In six Graves' hyperthyroidism patients, the study also compared T-cell repertoires from thyroid tissue with T-cell repertoires from blood.

Paper-wide results and their limitations: In validation, the model predicted progression to ophthalmopathy with 60% to 71% sensitivity and around 72% specificity, a median of roughly seven months before onset. No statistical method was used to set the sample size in advance, and investigators knew the group allocation. Blood samples also contained most of the expanded thyroid clonotypes (frequency above 0.001), which suggests that blood repertoires may reflect thyroid immune responses. A model built on a 13 V-J signature distinguished ophthalmopathy from stable hyperthyroidism, reaching 85% to 90% sensitivity and 81.08% specificity in cross-validation and 80%/75% in testing.

The TCR beta CDR3 regions were amplified from the RNA transcripts. The first round of RT-PCR for the TCR CDR3 was performed with the HTBI primer set and the Qiagen OneStep RT-PCR kit. Libraries were constructed in a second round of multiplex PCR, after which size selection and purification were performed. Paired-end sequencing of the libraries was performed with 100 bp reads on an Illumina HiSeq2000. The published analysis was carried out like this. SOAPnuke was used to process the raw data, throwing out any read that contained adapters or uncalled bases, had a mean Phred below 15, or lacked an exact constant-primer or identifier match. High-quality paired reads were merged using COPE v1.2.5, and each unique nucleotide sequence was defined as a clonotype. MiTCR v1.1 was used to align clonotypes to the IMGT TRBV, TRBD and TRBJ reference segments. Analysis was restricted to V-J combinations with a frequency above 0.0001, which covered 98% to 99.2% of repertoires. A TCS score was defined as the ratio of F50 (clonal expansion) to E x V (chaos), with BLOSUM62-based TCRdist applied between CDR3 peptides within each V-J. Welch's t-statistics and random forest reduced around 550 V-J features to roughly 13, which were used in a naive Bayes classifier (R e1071). TCRdb handled the public reads itself, with Q25 trimming in fastp and clone calling in MiXCR, and kept productive beta chains. Rows with a matching CDR3 protein are joined into one entry that keeps the most common DNA and genes. The V and J calls here are based on TCRdb, not the publication. Recorded for this sample are a few hundred thousand distinct CDR3 sequences; about 18% of them occurred a single time. The ten largest account for over 35% of the sample.

For CDR1 and CDR2, the germline V gene lists ENHRY and SYGVKD. At the junction V is shortened by 3 bases and J by 6 bases; bases outside the gene matches: 5. Reading from cysteine to phenylalanine, the CDR3 counts 15 amino acids. Only the CDR3 portion is preserved as DNA: 45 bases, with reading frame beginning at the first base. Sequenced material: blood. Recombination joined TRBV10-3 with TRBJ1-5, and 10 junction bases match TRBD1. The sequence was collected from a middle-aged man with Graves' hyperthyroidism. The CDR3 protein is CAISDGTGDIQPQHF. The nucleotide sequence reads as follows: TGTGCCATCAGTGATGGGACAGGGGATATTCAGCCCCAGCATTTT.